The 2 T cell receptor beta chains in this list originate from one sample, sequenced in a study of cytomegalovirus exposure and HLA in healthy donors. Libraries were prepared by immunoSEQ multiplex PCR; TCRdb keeps only in-frame clonotypes and omits some of them. Of 90,000 to 130,000 clones detected, about 94% appear once; the ten largest clones hold 0.67%. The specimen sequenced was PBMCs. These receptors were taken from a young woman in good health and CMV-seronegative.

This chain links TRBV5-1 with TRBJ2-7; TRBD1 matches at 8 bases. The germline gives CDR1 SGHRS, CDR2 YFSETQ. V was clipped by 5 bases and J by 3 bases; unmatched bases: 4. The CDR3 has 13 amino acids. The CDR3 DNA reads TGCGCCAGCAGTCACGGACAGGGCTACGAGCAGTACTTC. Translated: CASSHGQGYEQYF. The full variable domain, in which reference TRBV5-1 and TRBJ2-7 provide the parts outside the CDR3, is KAGVTQTPRYLIKTRGQQVTLSCSPISGHRSVSWYQQTPGQGLQFLFEYFSETQRNKGNFPGRFSGRQFSNSRSEMNVSTLELGDSALYLCASSHGQGYEQYFGPGTRLTVT.

In nucleotides, the CDR3 is TGCGCCAGCAGCCAAGACCGGGATCTCTGGTATGGCTACACCTTC. Translated, it gives CASSQDRDLWYGYTF. J is TRBJ1-2 and V is TRBV4-3; no clear D gene. In germline, CDR1 is LGHNA, CDR2 YSLEER. This CDR3 has 15 residues. V was shortened by 0 bases and J by 5 bases, with 13 bases between the two germline ends.